This TCR beta chain came from a study of blood T cell repertoires in COVID-19. Profiled with immunoSEQ multiplex PCR; TCRdb holds only in-frame clones, not every one. The top ten hold roughly 2% of the sample, which has 300,000 to 350,000 clones, 75% to 90% seen once. With 5 bases removed from V and 7 bases from J, the gap between germline ends came to 11 bases. The CDR3 runs to 13 residues. Germline V gene lookup returns CDR1 KGHDR and CDR2 SFDVKD. Each recovered donor of Cohort 3 presented with two negative PCRs, clearance, or symptom resolution. Specimen: PBMCs or T cells enriched from blood (not recorded which). The chain has TRBV24-1 and TRBJ2-1; possibly TRBD1 for D (6 bases). This receptor was taken from a man aged 25 to 40 who had recovered from COVID-19. CDR3: CATSGDRSNEQFF. The CDR3 region has the DNA TGTGCCACCAGTGGAGACAGGAGTAATGAGCAGTTCTTC.